A single sample is the source of the 20 T cell receptor beta chains below, sequenced in a study of beta chain features in type 1 diabetes. These receptors' antigens are unknown. General study findings and limits: Type 1 diabetes patients had TCRB CDR3s that were shorter (moderately but significantly so) in all four CD4+ subsets.

Sequenced material consisted of expressed TCRB transcripts (all of the isolated RNA was reverse transcribed). Assay used: immunoSEQ multiplex PCR; TCRdb lists only in-frame clones, some missing. The sample has 330,000 or so clones; roughly 12% are singletons. The sample comprised naive CD4+ T cells from blood. The receptors were sampled from a woman aged 18-35 years with type 1 diabetes.

This clone was seen a few times. The chain links TRBV14 to TRBJ1-2; 7 bases align to TRBD1. The junction had 4 bases not matched to a gene; V was cut back by 0 bases and J by 0 bases. The germline V gene encodes CDR1 SGHDN and CDR2 FVKESK. The CDR3 has 16 amino acids. The CDR3 DNA sequence: TGTGCCAGCAGCCAAGAACAGGGGCGAGCTAACTATGGCTACACCTTC. Translation: CASSQEQGRANYGYTF.

This clone has more than one count but fewer than ten. V is TRBV4-3 and J is TRBJ2-1, with D possibly TRBD2 on 5 matching bases. This CDR3 comprises 17 residues. Germline CDR1 is LGHNA and CDR2 is YSLEER. Trimming took off 2 bases at V and 0 bases at J, with 14 bases between the two ends. The CDR3 DNA reads TGCGCCAGCAGCCAATTGATCGGGGATGGCTCCTACAATGAGCAGTTCTTC. It yields the protein CASSQLIGDGSYNEQFF.

This clone was seen only a few times. The rearrangement uses TRBV13 and TRBJ2-1; 14 bases fit TRBD2. Trimming cost V 2 bases and J 9 bases; bases outside gene matches: 12. The CDR3 sequence is 18 residues long. The germline gives CDR1 PRHDT, CDR2 FYEKMQ (reference sequence). CDR3 residues: CASSLFYGTSGRMGEQFF. CDR3 DNA: TGTGCCAGCAGCTTATTTTACGGGACTAGCGGGAGAATGGGTGAGCAGTTCTTC. The full variable domain, completed using reference TRBV13 and TRBJ2-1, is AAGVIQSPRHLIKEKRETATLKCYPIPRHDTVYWYQQGPGQDPQFLISFYEKMQSDKGSIPDRFSAQQFSDYHSELNMSSLELGDSALYFCASSLFYGTSGRMGEQFFGPGTRLTVL.

J is TRBJ2-7 and V is TRBV2; D is ambiguous. Germline CDR1 reads SNHLY; CDR2 reads FYNNEI. This CDR3 is 15 amino acids long. Between the trimmed V and J ends, which lost 3 bases and 0 bases, there was a span of 12 bases. The chain's CDR3 is CASSDRSASSYEQYF. The CDR3 DNA is TGTGCCAGCAGTGACAGGTCCGCGAGCTCCTACGAGCAGTACTTC.

The chain uses TRBV7-9 and TRBJ2-5; TRBD1 aligns across 7 bases. V shed 4 bases, J shed 5 bases, and the junction held 10 bases outside the gene matches. The CDR3 is 15 residues long. CDR1 and CDR2 from the germline V gene are SEHNR and FQNEAQ (reference sequence). The CDR3 nucleotides read TGTGCCAGCAGCTCCCCGGAAGGGGGCTTGGAGACCCAGTACTTC. Amino acids: CASSSPEGGLETQYF.

This chain joins TRBV4-3 and TRBJ2-7, with 8 bases that match TRBD1. Germline V gives CDR1 LGHNA, CDR2 YSLEER. This CDR3 has 17 amino acids. V shed 0 bases and J 5 bases; nucleotides not matched to a gene: 12. Here the CDR3 DNA reads TGCGCCAGCAGCCAAGATATTATCGGACAGGGAAAGAACGAGCAGTACTTC. It translates to CASSQDIIGQGKNEQYF.

Note on this clone: Other DNA sequences from this sample encode an identical CDR3 as well. The rearrangement links TRBV7-2 to TRBJ2-7, with D possibly matching TRBD2 (5 bases). The ends were cut back, 5 bases at V and 7 bases at J, with 9 bases in the middle. From germline, CDR1 is SGHTA and CDR2 FQGNSA. There are 11 residues in the CDR3. CDR3 residues: CASSPGGEQYF. CDR3 in DNA: TGTGCCAGCAGCCCGGGCGGGGAGCAGTACTTC.

This clone was observed a handful of times. The CDR3 reads CASSQLRTRGMANEQFF. As DNA, the CDR3 is TGTGCCAGCAGCCAATTAAGGACCCGGGGAATGGCCAATGAGCAGTTCTTC. The rearrangement joins TRBV14 to TRBJ2-1; possible D gene TRBD2, 5 bases. Germline CDR1 and CDR2: SGHDN and FVKESK. V was trimmed by 2 bases and J by 6 bases, leaving 20 bases between them. The CDR3 has 17 amino acids.

This clone was recorded a few times. This chain joins TRBV7-2 and TRBJ1-2, with D uncertain. The V end lost 1 base, the J end lost 8 bases, and 5 bases lay between the germline ends. CDR1 and CDR2 (germline): SGHTA, FQGNSA. The CDR3 spans 11 residues. This CDR3 reads CASSLGQGYTF. The CDR3 bases are TGTGCCAGCAGCTTAGGGCAAGGCTACACCTTC.

V is TRBV7-2 and J is TRBJ2-7, with D hard to call. Trimming cost V 4 bases and J 1 base, with 11 bases left between them. The CDR3 consists of 14 residues. Germline lookup yields CDR1 SGHTA and CDR2 FQGNSA. The CDR3 DNA is TGTGCCAGCAGCTCTATACCGGGTTCCTACGAGCAGTACTTC. This translates into CASSSIPGSYEQYF. Filled out from reference TRBV7-2 and TRBJ2-7, the complete variable domain reads GAGVSQSPSNKVTEKGKDVELRCDPISGHTALYWYRQSLGQGLEFLIYFQGNSAPDKSGLPSDRFSAERTGGSVSTLTIQRTQQEDSAVYLCASSSIPGSYEQYFGPGTRLTVT.

This clone turned up a few times. The chain recombines TRBV7-8 with TRBJ2-1; D might be TRBD2 (5 bases). The CDR3 has 15 residues. Germline CDR1 is SGHVS and CDR2 is FQNEAQ. Trimming took off 2 bases at V and 2 bases at J, with 10 bases between the two ends. In DNA form, the CDR3 reads TGTGCCAGCAGCTTACTCGCGGGTGCCTACAATGAGCAGTTCTTC. This gives the protein CASSLLAGAYNEQFF.

This clone has just one count. The chain employs TRBV5-1 and TRBJ2-7; 9 bases line up with TRBD1. Germline trimming cut 0 bases from V and 3 bases from J; bases unmatched to any gene: 4. The CDR3 has 15 residues. Germline CDR1 and CDR2: SGHRS and YFSETQ. CDR3 in amino acids: CASSLAGTGIYEQYF. For the CDR3, the DNA is TGCGCCAGCAGCTTGGCCGGGACAGGGATCTACGAGCAGTACTTC.

This clone was counted between two and nine times. The chain uses TRBV7-2 and TRBJ2-5; a possible D gene is TRBD2 (7 bases). V was cut by 5 bases and J by 5 bases, with 15 bases left in between. The germline V gene has CDR1 SGHTA and CDR2 FQGNSA. CDR3 length: 14 amino acids. CDR3 protein: CASSPEGGGETQYF. The CDR3 region has the DNA TGTGCCAGCAGCCCAGAGGGAGGGGGGGAGACCCAGTACTTC.

This chain joins TRBV7-3 and TRBJ2-3, with 8 positions matching TRBD2. This CDR3 is 14 amino acids long. J lost 2 bases, V lost 8 bases, and 6 bases had no gene match. CDR1 and CDR2 from the germline V gene are SGHTA and FQGTGA. The CDR3 is CASSSGGHTDTQYF. CDR3 nucleotides: TGTGCCAGCTCTTCGGGAGGGCACACAGATACGCAGTATTTT.

This clone was picked up a small number of times. For the CDR3, the DNA is TGTGCCAGCCAGGTGGAGACCCAGTACTTC. This codes for CASQVETQYF. The chain links TRBV2 to TRBJ2-5; D gene uncertain. The length of the CDR3 is 10 residues. Trimming left V 8 bases short and J 5 bases short, with 6 bases between. Per germline, CDR1 SNHLY and CDR2 FYNNEI.

This chain links TRBV10-3 with TRBJ2-1, with no clear D. Trimming left V 4 bases short and J 5 bases short, with 6 bases between. The CDR3 consists of 12 residues. Looked up from germline, CDR1 is ENHRY and CDR2 is SYGVKD. The CDR3 nucleotides are TGTGCCATCAGTGGCCGGGACAATGAGCAGTTCTTC. Translated: CAISGRDNEQFF.

In this sample, this clone turned up a few times. The chain couples TRBV18 to TRBJ2-5; 13 bases line up with TRBD2. V shed 1 base and J 5 bases; nucleotides not matched to a gene: 7. The CDR3 length is 17 residues. Germline V gene data show CDR1 as KGHSH and CDR2 as LQKENI. Here the CDR3 DNA reads TGTGCCAGCTCACCACTGGGACTAGCGGGACGGCAGGAGACCCAGTACTTC. This encodes CASSPLGLAGRQETQYF.

The sample holds a few counts of this clone. The chain employs TRBV5-1 and TRBJ2-7; D uncertain. In germline, CDR1 is SGHRS, CDR2 YFSETQ. V lost 1 base, J lost 2 bases, and 7 bases lay in between. The CDR3 loop spans 13 amino acids. This CDR3 is CASSLTVTYEQYF. CDR3 bases: TGCGCCAGCAGCTTGACTGTCACCTACGAGCAGTACTTC.

This sequence joins TRBV29-1 and TRBJ1-1, with D uncertain. Germline-derived CDR1 and CDR2 are SQVTM and ANQGSEA. V dropped 6 bases and J dropped 0 bases, with 14 bases sitting between them. The CDR3 contains 14 residues. CDR3 coding DNA: TGCAGCGTCCTCCGTCAGGTCATGAACACTGAAGCTTTCTTT. Amino acids: CSVLRQVMNTEAFF. Together with reference TRBV29-1 and TRBJ1-1, the CDR3 gives the full variable domain: SAVISQKPSRDICQRGTSLTIQCQVDSQVTMMFWYRQQPGQSLTLIATANQGSEATYESGFVIDKFPISRPNLTFSTLTVSNMSPEDSSIYLCSVLRQVMNTEAFFGQGTRLTVV.

The chain joins TRBV30 to TRBJ1-1; TRBD1 agrees at 7 bases. CDR3 length equals 13 residues. V was pared by 5 bases and J by 11 bases, with 14 bases of the junction left unmatched. CDR1 and CDR2 (germline): GTSNPN, SVGIG (reference sequence). The CDR3 sequence is CAWGETGKYAAFF. Written as DNA, the CDR3 is TGTGCCTGGGGCGAGACAGGGAAGTATGCGGCTTTCTTT.